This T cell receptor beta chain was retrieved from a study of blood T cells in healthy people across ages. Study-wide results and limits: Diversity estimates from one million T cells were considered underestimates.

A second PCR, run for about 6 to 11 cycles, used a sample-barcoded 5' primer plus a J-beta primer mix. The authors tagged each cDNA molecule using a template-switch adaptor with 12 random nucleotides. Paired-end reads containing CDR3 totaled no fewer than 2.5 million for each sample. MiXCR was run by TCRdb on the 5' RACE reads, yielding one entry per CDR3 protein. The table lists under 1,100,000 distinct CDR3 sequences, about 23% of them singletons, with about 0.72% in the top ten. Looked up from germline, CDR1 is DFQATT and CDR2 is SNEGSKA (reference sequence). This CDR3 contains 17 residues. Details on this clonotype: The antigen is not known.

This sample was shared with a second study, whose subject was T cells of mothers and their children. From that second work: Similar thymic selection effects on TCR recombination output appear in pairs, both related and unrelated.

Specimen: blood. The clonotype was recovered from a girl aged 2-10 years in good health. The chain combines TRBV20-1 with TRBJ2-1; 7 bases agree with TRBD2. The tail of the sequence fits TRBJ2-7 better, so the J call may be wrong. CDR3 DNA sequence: TGCAGTGCAACAAGCGGTGACGCCAGCGGGAAAAGTGACGAGCAGTACTTC. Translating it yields CSATSGDASGKSDEQYF.